Shown below are 26 T cell receptor beta chains from a single sample sequenced in a study of blood T cell repertoires in COVID-19. Here immunoSEQ multiplex PCR was the method, and the copy in TCRdb shows in-frame clones only, minus some. This table holds some 150,000 clones, around nine tenths found once. The specimen sequenced was PBMCs or T cells enriched from blood (not recorded which). The receptors were gathered from a woman under 30 who had recovered from COVID-19.

This clone was detected once. This sequence joins TRBV28 and TRBJ1-5; D is unresolved. Germline values: CDR1 MDHEN, CDR2 SYDVKM. The CDR3 contains 15 residues. V shed 6 bases and J shed 4 bases, with 16 bases lying between them. Here the CDR3 reads CASSLGQPTNQPQHF. The CDR3, as DNA: TGTGCCAGCAGCTTAGGGCAGCCTACGAATCAGCCCCAGCATTTT.

The gene calls are TRBV27 and TRBJ2-1; TRBD2 is a possible D gene (6 bases). Germline CDR1 is MNHEY and CDR2 is SMNVEV (reference sequence). The CDR3 is 17 amino acids. The V and J ends lost 5 bases and 0 bases respectively, with 17 bases between them. The CDR3 DNA is TGTGCCAGCAGTCCCCCGGGCGCCGGGGGCTCCTACAATGAGCAGTTCTTC. It specifies CASSPPGAGGSYNEQFF.

V is TRBV24-1 and J is TRBJ2-5; the D gene is possibly TRBD2 (6 bases). The CDR3 consists of 11 residues. The V and J ends lost 10 bases and 5 bases respectively, with 10 bases between them. Germline V gene data show CDR1 as KGHDR and CDR2 as SFDVKD. The CDR3 region has the DNA TGTGCCACAGGGACTGGCGAGACCCAGTACTTC. It encodes CATGTGETQYF.

This clone was detected once. This chain links TRBV19 with TRBJ2-1; D is perhaps TRBD2 (7 bases). V lost 4 bases and J 14 bases, leaving 30 bases between the germline ends. Germline V gene sequence: CDR1 LNHDA, CDR2 SQIVND (reference sequence). CDR3 length equals 17 residues. The CDR3 bases are TGTGCCAGTAGTACCCTGAGGGGAGGGGGGGACCTCTCCCATAAGTTCTTC. It codes for CASSTLRGGGDLSHKFF.

This clone was observed a handful of times. The genes are TRBV7-9 and TRBJ2-7; 12 bases fit TRBD2. CDR1 and CDR2 from the germline V gene are SEHNR and FQNEAQ (reference sequence). This CDR3 region has 19 residues. Unmatched junction bases numbered 14, after V lost 5 bases and J lost 0 bases. The CDR3 region is CASSLEGGLAGFSSYEQYF. CDR3 DNA: TGTGCCAGCAGCCTTGAGGGGGGACTAGCGGGTTTTAGCTCCTACGAGCAGTACTTC.

The chain links TRBV28 to TRBJ1-6, with a possible D match to TRBD1 (5 bases). The V gene's germline CDR1 is MDHEN and CDR2 SYDVKM. The CDR3 runs 15 residues. Trimming took off 8 bases at V and 10 bases at J, with 21 bases between the two ends. The DNA for the CDR3 is TGTGCCAGCGGCCACCAGCCGGACAAGCTCTCACCCCTCCACTTT. Its protein product is CASGHQPDKLSPLHF.

V usage is TRBV5-1 and J usage is TRBJ2-1; D not certain. The germline V gene has CDR1 SGHRS and CDR2 YFSETQ. V shed 3 bases and J shed 3 bases, with 13 bases lying between them. The CDR3 totals 15 residues. The CDR3 DNA is TGCGCCAGCAGCTCCATGAGTTCAGGCTACAATGAGCAGTTCTTC. Protein sequence: CASSSMSSGYNEQFF.

CDR3 in DNA: TGTGCCAGCAGCATTGACAGGGGTGTGTACAATGAGCAGTTCTTC. Residues: CASSIDRGVYNEQFF. J is TRBJ2-1 and V is TRBV7-2; 8 positions match TRBD1. Germline V gene lookup returns CDR1 SGHTA and CDR2 FQGNSA. The length of the CDR3 is 15 residues. Losses at the gene ends were 5 bases for V and 4 bases for J; bases not matched to a gene: 7.

V gene TRBV27 combines with J gene TRBJ2-5, with 7 bases fitting TRBD2. Germline CDR1 reads MNHEY; CDR2 reads SMNVEV (reference sequence). With 5 bases clipped from V and 10 bases from J, the junction kept 10 bases outside the gene matches. CDR3 length: 13 residues. CDR3 nucleotides: TGTGCCAGCAGTGGAAGCGGAAGCGGGAACCAGTACTTC. This gives the protein CASSGSGSGNQYF.

This chain links TRBV7-2 with TRBJ2-5; 10 bases agree with TRBD2. V dropped 5 bases and J dropped 5; count of bases not matched to a gene: 11. This CDR3 has 16 amino acids. Per germline, CDR1 SGHTA and CDR2 FQGNSA. CDR3 sequence: CASSPGTSVVRETQYF. The CDR3 DNA reads TGTGCCAGCAGCCCCGGGACTAGCGTAGTGCGGGAGACCCAGTACTTC.

The V call is TRBV15, the J call TRBJ2-7; TRBD2 aligns across 8 bases. Germline V CDR1 and CDR2: LNHNV, YYDKDF (reference sequence). V trimming: 3 bases; J trimming: 6 bases; junction bases outside the gene matches: 13. CDR3 length: 16 amino acids. The CDR3 spells CATSRGAGGPLSEQYF. The CDR3 DNA follows: TGTGCCACCAGCAGGGGGGCGGGAGGACCTCTTTCCGAGCAGTACTTC. The full variable domain, with the rest looked up from reference TRBV15 and TRBJ2-7, is DAMVIQNPRYQVTQFGKPVTLSCSQTLNHNVMYWYQQKSSQAPKLLFHYYDKDFNNEADTPDNFQSRRPNTSFCFLDIRSPGLGDTAMYLCATSRGAGGPLSEQYFGPGTRLTVT.

The chain is built from TRBV7-9 and TRBJ1-2, with TRBD1 matching 9 bases. Germline loops: CDR1 SEHNR, CDR2 FQNEAQ (reference sequence). Losses at the gene ends were 5 bases for V and 7 bases for J; bases not matched to a gene: 20. The CDR3 is 18 residues long. The CDR3 spells CASSTGTGLTGEATGYTF. As DNA, the CDR3 is TGTGCCAGCAGCACCGGGACAGGGTTGACGGGAGAAGCCACTGGCTACACCTTC.

This clone has a handful of counts. This chain uses TRBV21-1 with TRBJ2-1; the table's D call, TRBD2, has no DNA check behind it. TRBV21-1 is flagged as a pseudogene. The CDR3 contains 14 residues. This chain's CDR3 is CASLLAGEGNEQFF. CDR3 DNA sequence: TGTGCCAGCCTCCTAGCGGGAGAGGGCAATGAGCAGTTCTTC.

The rearrangement links TRBV7-8 to TRBJ2-1; D ambiguous. The CDR3 extends over 13 amino acids. The germline V and J ends were trimmed by 5 bases and 3 bases, with 8 bases remaining between them. Germline V gives CDR1 SGHVS, CDR2 FQNEAQ. CDR3 bases: TGTGCCAGCAGCCCCCTAGGCTACAATGAGCAGTTCTTC. Its protein product is CASSPLGYNEQFF.

The J gene is TRBJ2-3, the V gene TRBV19; the match to TRBD1 covers 7 bases. V dropped 3 bases and J dropped 6; count of bases not matched to a gene: 9. Germline V gives CDR1 LNHDA, CDR2 SQIVND (reference sequence). There are 15 residues in the CDR3. The CDR3 loop reads CASSIGTELSDTQYF. In DNA form, the CDR3 reads TGTGCCAGTAGTATTGGGACAGAACTTTCGGATACGCAGTATTTT. The whole variable domain, filled in from reference TRBV19 and TRBJ2-3, reads DGGITQSPKYLFRKEGQNVTLSCEQNLNHDAMYWYRQDPGQGLRLIYYSQIVNDFQKGDIAEGYSVSREKKESFPLTVTSAQKNPTAFYLCASSIGTELSDTQYFGPGTRLTVL.

This chain joins TRBV10-3 and TRBJ2-6; maybe TRBD2 (6 bases). CDR3 length: 19 residues. The V and J ends lost 2 bases and 0 bases respectively, with 17 bases between them. Germline V CDR1 and CDR2: ENHRY, SYGVKD. CDR3 in DNA: TGTGCCATCAGTGAGCCAAGGGCCCGGGGGAGCTCTGGGGCCAACGTCCTGACTTTC. Translation: CAISEPRARGSSGANVLTF.

V usage is TRBV10-3 and J usage is TRBJ2-1; the D gene is possibly TRBD1 (5 bases). The CDR3 spans 14 residues. Germline V gene lookup returns CDR1 ENHRY and CDR2 SYGVKD. V was cut by 10 bases and J by 4 bases, with 17 bases left in between. The CDR3 protein is CATNPEGDYNEQFF. The CDR3 nucleotides are TGTGCCACGAACCCAGAAGGGGATTACAATGAGCAGTTCTTC.

This chain uses TRBV7-8 with TRBJ1-4; the D is unclear. V was shortened by 5 bases and J by 5 bases, with 12 bases between the two germline ends. The CDR3 runs to 14 residues. CDR1 and CDR2 (germline): SGHVS, FQNEAQ. In DNA, the CDR3 is TGTGCCAGCAGCCCCGACCGCGGGAATGAAAAACTGTTTTTT. As protein: CASSPDRGNEKLFF.

This chain uses TRBV7-3 with TRBJ2-3; 7 bases fit TRBD2. The CDR3 has 15 residues. V gave up 4 bases and J gave up 2 bases; unmatched junction bases: 6. CDR1 and CDR2 from the germline V gene are SGHTA and FQGTGA. CDR3 sequence: CASSSSGRDTDTQYF. The CDR3 coding sequence is TGTGCCAGCAGCTCCTCGGGGAGGGACACAGATACGCAGTATTTT.

V gene TRBV6-1 combines with J gene TRBJ1-2, with 8 bases fitting TRBD1. CDR1 and CDR2 from the germline V gene are MNHNS and SASEGT. The CDR3 spans 15 residues. With V trimmed by 1 base and J by 7 bases, 8 bases remained unmatched. Here the CDR3 reads CASSEVEDRAVGYTF. CDR3 coding DNA: TGTGCCAGCAGTGAAGTGGAGGACAGGGCTGTTGGCTACACCTTC.

The chain combines TRBV3-1 (or the pseudogene TRBV3-2) with TRBJ2-7; 9 bases align to TRBD2. Germline lookup yields CDR1 LGHDT and CDR2 YNNKEL (reference sequence). The CDR3 totals 16 residues. Losses at the gene ends were 5 bases for V and 4 bases for J; bases not matched to a gene: 12. CDR3 sequence: CASSKGGAGGRYEQYF. DNA for the CDR3: TGTGCCAGCAGCAAGGGGGGGGCGGGAGGGAGGTACGAGCAGTACTTC.

The chain has TRBV2 and TRBJ1-2, with a possible D match to TRBD1 (5 bases). Germline V lookup: CDR1 SNHLY, CDR2 FYNNEI. The CDR3 totals 15 residues. V was shortened by 6 bases and J by 4 bases, with 18 bases between the two germline ends. CDR3 bases: TGTGCCAGCAGCGGGGGGACCGCCGGGCTCTATGGCTACACCTTC. This encodes CASSGGTAGLYGYTF.

This rearrangement joins TRBV20-1 to TRBJ2-1, with TRBD2 matching 7 bases. The CDR3 is made up of 15 amino acids. The ends lost 3 bases at V and 0 bases at J; junction bases unmatched: 5. CDR1 and CDR2 (germline): DFQATT, SNEGSKA (reference sequence). The CDR3: CSASPRDYSYNEQFF. The CDR3 region has the DNA TGCAGTGCTAGTCCTCGGGACTACTCCTACAATGAGCAGTTCTTC.

The rearrangement uses TRBV6-6 and TRBJ1-5, with D tentatively TRBD1 (5 bases). The CDR3 extends over 14 amino acids. Germline V gene lookup returns CDR1 MNHNY and CDR2 SVGAGI (reference sequence). V was trimmed by 5 bases and J by 7 bases, leaving 15 bases between them. In nucleotides, the CDR3 is TGTGCCAGCAGTCACGGGGGAGAATCCCAGCCCCAGCATTTT. Translated, it gives CASSHGGESQPQHF.

The rearrangement links TRBV28 to TRBJ2-3; maybe TRBD1 (6 bases). V lost 2 bases, J lost 3 bases, and 24 bases lay in between. The CDR3 extends over 19 amino acids. Germline CDR1 and CDR2: MDHEN and SYDVKM. CDR3 protein: CASSLASAGDVWATDTQYF. As DNA, the CDR3 is TGTGCCAGCAGTTTAGCCTCGGCAGGGGACGTCTGGGCGACAGATACGCAGTATTTT.

This clone showed up just once. The chain employs TRBV10-3 and TRBJ2-3; TRBD2 matches at 8 bases. CDR1 and CDR2 from the germline V gene are ENHRY and SYGVKD. The J segment lost 5 bases and the V segment lost 3 bases, leaving 13 bases of the junction unmatched. The CDR3 length is 17 residues. CDR3 DNA sequence: TGTGCCATCAGTGATCATCCGGGACTAGACGGGAAAGATACGCAGTATTTT. Its protein is CAISDHPGLDGKDTQYF.